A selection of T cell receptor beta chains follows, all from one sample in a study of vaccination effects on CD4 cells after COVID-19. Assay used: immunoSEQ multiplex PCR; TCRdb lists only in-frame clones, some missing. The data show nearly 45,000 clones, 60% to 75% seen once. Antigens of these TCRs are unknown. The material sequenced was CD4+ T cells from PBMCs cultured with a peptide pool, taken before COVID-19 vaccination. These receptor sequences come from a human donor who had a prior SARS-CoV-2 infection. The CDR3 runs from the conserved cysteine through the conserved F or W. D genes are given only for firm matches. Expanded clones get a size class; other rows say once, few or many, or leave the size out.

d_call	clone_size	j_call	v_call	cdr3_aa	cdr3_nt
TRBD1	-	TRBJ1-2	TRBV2	CASSVGTGFYGYTF	TGTGCCAGCAGTGTCGGGACAGGGTTTTACGGCTACACCTTC
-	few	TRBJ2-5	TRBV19	CASSGAETQYF	TGTGCCAGTAGCGGGGCAGAGACCCAGTACTTC
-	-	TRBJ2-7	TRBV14	CASSQEISPGYSYEQYF	TGTGCCAGCAGCCAAGAAATCTCCCCAGGCTACTCCTACGAGCAGTACTTC
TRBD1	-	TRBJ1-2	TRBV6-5	CASRTGGVYGYTF	TGTGCCAGCAGGACAGGGGGCGTCTATGGCTACACCTTC
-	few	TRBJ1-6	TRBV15	CATSRGYRAGYNSPLHF	TGTGCCACCAGCAGAGGGTACAGGGCGGGGTATAATTCACCCCTCCACTTT
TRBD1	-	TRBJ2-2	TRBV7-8	CASSDIGQGEPTGELFF	TGTGCCAGCAGCGACATCGGACAGGGAGAACCCACCGGGGAGCTGTTTTTT
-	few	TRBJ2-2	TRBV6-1	CASSDPVGDRVPLGSGELFF	TGTGCCAGCAGTGACCCGGTCGGGGACCGAGTCCCCCTTGGGTCCGGGGAGCTGTTTTTT
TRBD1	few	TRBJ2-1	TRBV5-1	CASSLGTGGYNEQFF	TGCGCCAGCAGCTTGGGGACAGGGGGCTACAATGAGCAGTTCTTC
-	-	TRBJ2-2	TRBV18	CASSPQRQVNTGELFF	TGTGCCAGCTCACCACAGAGACAAGTCAACACCGGGGAGCTGTTTTTT
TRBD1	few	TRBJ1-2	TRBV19	CASMGWDRVLYGYTF	TGTGCCAGTATGGGCTGGGACAGGGTCCTCTATGGCTACACCTTC
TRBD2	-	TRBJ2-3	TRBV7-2	CASNPMSGGSTDTQYF	TGTGCCAGCAACCCCATGAGCGGGGGGAGCACAGATACGCAGTATTTT
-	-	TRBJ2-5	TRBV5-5	CASSLAGVFETQYF	TGTGCCAGCAGCTTGGCGGGAGTCTTCGAGACCCAGTACTTC
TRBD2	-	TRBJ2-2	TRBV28	CATERGGTNTGELFF	TGTGCCACAGAACGCGGGGGGACGAACACCGGGGAGCTGTTTTTT
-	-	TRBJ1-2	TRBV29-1	CSVDLEQASGYTF	TGCAGCGTTGATTTAGAACAGGCCTCTGGCTACACCTTC
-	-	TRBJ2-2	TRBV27	CASSRLLSSVPGELFF	TGTGCCAGCTCCCGACTACTATCGAGCGTGCCCGGGGAGCTGTTTTTT
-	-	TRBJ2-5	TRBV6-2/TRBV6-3	CASSYHPGLGETQYF	TGTGCCAGCAGTTACCACCCAGGGTTGGGGGAGACCCAGTACTTC
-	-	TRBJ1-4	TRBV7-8	CASSLQIEKLFF	TGTGCCAGCAGCCTTCAAATAGAAAAACTGTTTTTT
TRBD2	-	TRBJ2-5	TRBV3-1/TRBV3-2	CASSQSVLAGGRETQYF	TGTGCCAGCAGCCAATCAGTTCTAGCGGGGGGGCGGGAGACCCAGTACTTC
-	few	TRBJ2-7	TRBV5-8	CASSSGISYEQYF	TGTGCCAGCAGCTCGGGGATCTCCTACGAGCAGTACTTC
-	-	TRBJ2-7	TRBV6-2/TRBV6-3	CASSNGVYEQYF	TGTGCCAGCAGTAACGGTGTCTACGAGCAGTACTTC
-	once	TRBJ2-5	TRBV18	CASSPRSGETQYF	TGTGCCAGCTCACCACGGAGTGGGGAGACCCAGTACTTC
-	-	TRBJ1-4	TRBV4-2	CASSPSGADNEKLFF	TGTGCCAGCAGCCCATCAGGGGCGGATAATGAAAAACTGTTTTTT
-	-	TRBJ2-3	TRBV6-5	CASSYSPETDTQYF	TGTGCCAGCAGTTACTCACCTGAAACTGATACGCAGTATTTT
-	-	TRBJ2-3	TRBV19	CASSKGFADTQYF	TGTGCCAGTAGTAAAGGGTTCGCAGATACGCAGTATTTT
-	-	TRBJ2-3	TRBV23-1	CASSQATATYHNATQYF	TGCGCCAGCAGTCAAGCGACAGCCACCTACCACAATGCTACGCAGTATTTT
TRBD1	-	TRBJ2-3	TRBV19	CASSIRVDRVLDTQYF	TGTGCCAGTAGTATCAGAGTAGACAGGGTTTTGGATACGCAGTATTTT
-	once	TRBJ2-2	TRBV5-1	CASSWGINTGELFF	TGCGCCAGCAGCTGGGGTATAAACACCGGGGAGCTGTTTTTT
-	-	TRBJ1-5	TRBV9	CASSVDPGGNQPQHF	TGTGCCAGCAGCGTAGATCCAGGGGGCAATCAGCCCCAGCATTTT